This TCR beta chain originates from a study of Graves' ophthalmopathy and Graves' hyperthyroidism. Amplified TCR beta CDR3 regions were obtained using RNA transcripts as template. RT-PCR in the first round used HTBI primers; a second-round multiplex PCR followed. TCRdb independently ran MiXCR on the multiplex PCR reads; one entry per CDR3 protein. The sample gives around 400,000 distinct CDR3 sequences, around 17% of which show up once; around 1.5% is in the top ten. Having ophthalmopathy, the donors showed moderate-to-severe activity, CAS ≥3 and NOSPECS ≥4, with disease lasting under 3 months. Clinical symptoms, serum thyroxine, TRAb, thyroid ultrasound and orbital computed tomography formed the basis of diagnosis. PBMCs came from less than 12 ml of fresh peripheral blood. The CDR3 length is 15 residues. Between the trimmed V and J ends, which lost 5 bases and 7 bases, there was a span of 18 bases. In germline, CDR1 is ENHRY, CDR2 SYGVKD.

This clonotype appeared many times. This chain connects TRBV10-3 to TRBJ1-5; the D gene is possibly TRBD1 (5 bases). What was sequenced was peripheral blood. This TCR derives from a woman aged 18 to 35 with Graves' ophthalmopathy. The CDR3 protein is CAISPLGGEGQPQHF. CDR3 in DNA: TGTGCCATCAGTCCCCTCGGGGGTGAGGGACAGCCCCAGCATTTT.